One and the same sample provided the 29 T cell receptor beta chains below, sequenced in a study of shared clonotypes between healthy human individuals. Assay: immunoSEQ multiplex PCR; the TCRdb copy retains only in-frame clones and omits some. The sample lists about 2.4 million clones, 93% occurring once. The material sequenced was naive CD4+ T cells from PBMCs. Subset defined: CD45RA+ positively selected. These receptors came from a man younger than 35 in good health. Some clones in this sample may be carry-over from other donors' samples.

The chain links TRBV10-1 to TRBJ2-2; D is uncertain. The length of the CDR3 is 14 residues. Germline V CDR1 and CDR2: WNHNN, SYGVQD (reference sequence). Trimming took 0 bases from V and 2 from J, leaving 4 bases between them. In nucleotides, the CDR3 is TGCGCCAGCAGTGAGTCGGGCAACACCGGGGAGCTGTTTTTT. Its protein product is CASSESGNTGELFF.

The rearrangement joins TRBV30 to TRBJ1-5; 9 nucleotides match TRBD1. The junction had 12 bases not matched to a gene; V was cut back by 2 bases and J by 4 bases. This CDR3 comprises 17 residues. The germline V gene has CDR1 GTSNPN and CDR2 SVGIG (reference sequence). Written as DNA, the CDR3 is TGTGCCTGGAGTCCTGGGACCGGGACAGGGAAAAATCAGCCCCAGCATTTT. Amino acids: CAWSPGTGTGKNQPQHF.

Note on this clone: Other DNA variants within this sample encode the same CDR3. The chain employs TRBV5-4 and TRBJ2-3; 8 bases fit TRBD1. With 0 bases clipped from V and 2 bases from J, the junction kept 2 bases outside the gene matches. The CDR3 has 15 residues. In germline, CDR1 is SGHNT, CDR2 YYREEE (reference sequence). The DNA for the CDR3 is TGTGCCAGCAGCTTGGCAGGGGGCCCCACAGATACGCAGTATTTT. This encodes CASSLAGGPTDTQYF.

V gene TRBV28 combines with J gene TRBJ2-7, with a weak D call TRBD1 (5 bases). The CDR3 runs 14 residues. The germline V gene encodes CDR1 MDHEN and CDR2 SYDVKM. Trimming shortened V by 2 bases and J by 6 bases, and 14 bases separated the two germline ends. CDR3 sequence reads: CASSLVQGNGEQYF. For the CDR3, the DNA is TGTGCCAGCAGTTTAGTGCAGGGCAATGGCGAGCAGTACTTC.

The rearrangement links TRBV6-5 to TRBJ2-7; D possibly corresponds to TRBD1 (6 bases). The germline V and J ends were trimmed by 6 bases and 6 bases, with 15 bases remaining between them. In germline, CDR1 is MNHEY, CDR2 SVGAGI. The CDR3 is made up of 13 amino acids. This CDR3 reads CASRSQGGREQYF. CDR3 nucleotides: TGTGCCAGCAGATCACAGGGCGGGCGCGAGCAGTACTTC.

The V gene is TRBV6-6, the J gene TRBJ2-3, with D possibly being TRBD2 (5 bases). The germline V gene has CDR1 MNHNY and CDR2 SVGAGI (reference sequence). Trimming took 2 bases from V and 4 from J, leaving 7 bases between them. This CDR3 region has 13 residues. The CDR3 DNA follows: TGTGCCAGCAGTTACGTGCGGGCAGATACGCAGTATTTT. Its protein product is CASSYVRADTQYF.

V usage is TRBV28 and J usage is TRBJ1-3; 7 bases align to TRBD1. The CDR3 is 13 amino acids. Germline V CDR1 and CDR2: MDHEN, SYDVKM. V trimming: 5 bases; J trimming: 7 bases; junction bases outside the gene matches: 5. CDR3 DNA sequence: TGTGCCAGCAGTCTGACAGGGTACAACACCATATATTTT. Encoded protein: CASSLTGYNTIYF.

This sequence joins TRBV5-1 and TRBJ2-7; D gene ambiguous. Germline assignment: CDR1 SGHRS and CDR2 YFSETQ. The V end lost 7 bases, the J end lost 2 bases, and 16 bases lay between the germline ends. The CDR3 length is 14 residues. As DNA, the CDR3 is TGCGCCAGCGGAAATCTGGCGGATCCCTACGAGCAGTACTTC. Translated, it gives CASGNLADPYEQYF.

V is TRBV19 and J is TRBJ1-4; 9 bases align to TRBD1. J was trimmed by 0 bases and V by 5 bases; bases with no gene match: 7. The germline CDR1 and CDR2 sequences are LNHDA and SQIVND (reference sequence). CDR3 length: 17 residues. The CDR3 loop is CASSATQGASTNEKLFF. The CDR3 DNA reads TGTGCCAGTAGTGCAACACAGGGGGCCTCAACTAATGAAAAACTGTTTTTT. The entire variable domain, with the rest obtained from reference TRBV19 and TRBJ1-4, is as follows: DGGITQSPKYLFRKEGQNVTLSCEQNLNHDAMYWYRQDPGQGLRLIYYSQIVNDFQKGDIAEGYSVSREKKESFPLTVTSAQKNPTAFYLCASSATQGASTNEKLFFGSGTQLSVL.

V is TRBV19 and J is TRBJ1-1; D unclear. V was clipped by 3 bases and J by 5 bases, with 10 bases between them. Per germline, CDR1 LNHDA and CDR2 SQIVND (reference sequence). This CDR3 comprises 13 residues. This CDR3 reads CASSIQAQTEAFF. DNA for the CDR3: TGTGCCAGTAGTATTCAAGCCCAGACTGAAGCTTTCTTT. The complete variable domain, with remaining parts taken from reference TRBV19 and TRBJ1-1, reads DGGITQSPKYLFRKEGQNVTLSCEQNLNHDAMYWYRQDPGQGLRLIYYSQIVNDFQKGDIAEGYSVSREKKESFPLTVTSAQKNPTAFYLCASSIQAQTEAFFGQGTRLTVV.

Note on this clone: Different DNA sequences within this sample yield the same CDR3. The chain is built from TRBV28 and TRBJ2-7; D might be TRBD2 (6 bases). Trimming took 3 bases from V and 6 from J, leaving 6 bases between them. Per germline, CDR1 MDHEN and CDR2 SYDVKM. This CDR3 spans 11 amino acids. CDR3 coding DNA: TGTGCCAGCAGTTTGCGGGGCGAGCAGTACTTC. As protein: CASSLRGEQYF.

This chain connects TRBV28 to TRBJ1-4; D possibly corresponds to TRBD1 (5 bases). The V end was cut by 6 bases, the J end by 11 bases, with 19 bases between. Germline CDR1 is MDHEN and CDR2 is SYDVKM. This CDR3 has 14 amino acids. The CDR3 here is CASRQTVQRGKLFF. CDR3 nucleotides: TGTGCCAGCAGGCAGACAGTTCAAAGGGGCAAACTGTTTTTT. Full variable domain (outside the CDR3, taken from reference TRBV28 and TRBJ1-4): DVKVTQSSRYLVKRTGEKVFLECVQDMDHENMFWYRQDPGLGLRLIYFSYDVKMKEKGDIPEGYSVSREKKERFSLILESASTNQTSMYLCASRQTVQRGKLFFGSGTQLSVL.

The chain joins TRBV14 to TRBJ2-3; TRBD2 matches at 7 bases. This CDR3 comprises 15 residues. V lost 3 bases and J lost 6; bases outside the gene matches: 9. CDR1 is SGHDN and CDR2 is FVKESK in the germline V gene. The CDR3 sequence is CASSHHVQGGDTQYF. CDR3 nucleotide sequence: TGTGCCAGCAGCCATCATGTCCAGGGAGGGGATACGCAGTATTTT.

The chain links TRBV4-1 to TRBJ1-1, with 8 bases identical to TRBD1. The CDR3 runs 18 residues. CDR1 MGHRA and CDR2 YSYEKL come from the germline V gene. V was pared by 2 bases and J by 4 bases, with 15 bases of the junction left unmatched. The CDR3 nucleotides are TGCGCCAGCAGCCAACCAACGTCGGGCAGGGGGCGCGGCACTGAAGCTTTCTTT. This gives the protein CASSQPTSGRGRGTEAFF.

This clone was seen more than once but under ten times. The chain couples TRBV5-1 to TRBJ1-1; 9 bases map to TRBD1. Losses at the gene ends were 4 bases for V and 5 bases for J; bases not matched to a gene: 12. CDR1 SGHRS and CDR2 YFSETQ come from the germline V gene. The CDR3 loop spans 16 amino acids. The CDR3 region is CASSRGQGLMGTEAFF. DNA for the CDR3: TGCGCCAGCAGCCGCGGACAGGGGCTCATGGGAACTGAAGCTTTCTTT.

The chain has TRBV7-9 and TRBJ2-2, with D unclear. This CDR3 comprises 12 residues. With 5 bases removed from V and 7 bases from J, the gap between germline ends came to 8 bases. CDR1 and CDR2 from the germline V gene are SEHNR and FQNEAQ (reference sequence). The CDR3 loop is CASSPKIGELFF. The DNA for the CDR3 is TGTGCCAGCAGCCCTAAGATCGGGGAGCTGTTTTTT.

The genes are TRBV9 and TRBJ2-3; D is undetermined. This CDR3 is built from 11 residues. The germline CDR1 and CDR2 sequences are SGDLS and YYNGEE. The V end lost 4 bases, the J end lost 7 bases, and 7 bases lay between the germline ends. The CDR3 region is CASSSSNTQYF. As DNA, the CDR3 is TGTGCCAGCAGCTCCTCGAATACGCAGTATTTT.

This chain connects TRBV19 to TRBJ1-5; 8 bases are shared with TRBD1. The germline V gene encodes CDR1 LNHDA and CDR2 SQIVND (reference sequence). With V trimmed by 5 bases and J by 4 bases, 7 bases remained unmatched. The CDR3 is 15 residues long. DNA of the CDR3: TGTGCCAGTAGTCCGCAAGACAGGGGAAATCAGCCCCAGCATTTT. Translated: CASSPQDRGNQPQHF.

The chain links TRBV28 to TRBJ1-1; the match to TRBD1 covers 7 bases. CDR3 length: 13 residues. The trim removed 6 bases at V and 4 bases at J, leaving 5 bases unmatched. The germline V gene has CDR1 MDHEN and CDR2 SYDVKM. The CDR3 bases are TGTGCCAGCAGACCGGGACAGCGCACTGAAGCTTTCTTT. It specifies CASRPGQRTEAFF.

The chain couples TRBV4-1 to TRBJ2-7, with 7 positions matching TRBD1. The CDR3 runs to 16 residues. The germline V gene has CDR1 MGHRA and CDR2 YSYEKL. V was pared by 0 bases and J by 6 bases, with 11 bases of the junction left unmatched. Here the CDR3 DNA reads TGCGCCAGCAGCCAAGATCCCGGGACAGAGGCCGGCGAGCAGTACTTC. The encoded protein is CASSQDPGTEAGEQYF.

The chain is built from TRBV28 and TRBJ2-1, with 9 bases aligning to TRBD2. J lost 4 bases, V lost 5 bases, and 9 bases had no gene match. From germline, CDR1 is MDHEN and CDR2 SYDVKM. This CDR3 is built from 16 residues. The CDR3 DNA sequence: TGTGCCAGCAGTCATCCGGCGGGAGGGCCTTACAATGAGCAGTTCTTC. It translates to CASSHPAGGPYNEQFF.

This clone was observed a handful of times. DNA for the CDR3: TGCAGCGTTGTTCCCCTCCTCAACACTGAAGCTTTCTTT. It is translated as CSVVPLLNTEAFF. This chain joins TRBV29-1 and TRBJ1-1, with no clear D. The germline V gene encodes CDR1 SQVTM and CDR2 ANQGSEA. The ends were cut back, 4 bases at V and 2 bases at J, with 11 bases in the middle. The CDR3 covers 13 residues.

This clone was recorded once. The identical CDR3 is also encoded by other nucleotide sequences in the sample. The rearrangement uses TRBV5-4 and TRBJ1-1; no clear D gene. Trimming left V 1 base short and J 5 bases short, with 12 bases between. The CDR3 has 14 amino acids. Germline CDR1 and CDR2: SGHNT and YYREEE (reference sequence). Here the CDR3 DNA reads TGTGCCAGCAGCTTGTCCGGTGGCGGGACTGAAGCTTTCTTT. It is translated as CASSLSGGGTEAFF.

The V call is TRBV28, the J call TRBJ1-1; a weak D match, TRBD1 (6 bases). The germline CDR1 and CDR2 sequences are MDHEN and SYDVKM. The CDR3 consists of 13 residues. Deletions cut 10 bases from V and 6 bases from J, with 18 bases between. The DNA of the CDR3 is TGTGCCACGGTCCTCTCAGGGGTTGCTGAAGCTTTCTTT. Residues: CATVLSGVAEAFF.

The chain couples TRBV7-6 to TRBJ2-2, with D possibly TRBD2 on 6 matching bases. CDR3 length equals 13 residues. The V end lost 1 base, the J end lost 7 bases, and 7 bases lay between the germline ends. The germline V gene has CDR1 SGHVS and CDR2 FNYEAQ. Here the CDR3 DNA reads TGTGCCAGCAGCTTAGTCGGGGGCGGGGAGCTGTTTTTT. Amino acids: CASSLVGGGELFF.

There are a few counts of this clone. The J gene is TRBJ1-1, the V gene TRBV14; D is unclear. This CDR3 region has 16 residues. Germline CDR1 reads SGHDN; CDR2 reads FVKESK. V was shortened by 1 base and J by 4 bases, with 16 bases between the two germline ends. The chain's CDR3 is CASSQVVTLKGTEAFF. CDR3 bases: TGTGCCAGCAGCCAAGTTGTGACACTCAAGGGCACTGAAGCTTTCTTT. Together with reference TRBV14 and TRBJ1-1, the CDR3 gives the full variable domain: EAGVTQFPSHSVIEKGQTVTLRCDPISGHDNLYWYRRVMGKEIKFLLHFVKESKQDESGMPNNRFLAERTGGTYSTLKVQPAELEDSGVYFCASSQVVTLKGTEAFFGQGTRLTVV.

The CDR3, as DNA: TGCAGCCCGGGGGCAACTGAGCAGTTCTTC. Translating it yields CSPGATEQFF. This chain connects TRBV20-1 to TRBJ2-1; D tentatively reads TRBD1 or TRBD2 (6 bases each). CDR3 size: 10 residues. The V gene's germline CDR1 is DFQATT and CDR2 SNEGSKA (reference sequence).

The chain recombines TRBV30 with TRBJ1-6, with D unclear. V was shortened by 4 bases and J by 0 bases, with 10 bases between the two germline ends. The CDR3 extends over 15 amino acids. CDR1 GTSNPN and CDR2 SVGIG come from the germline V gene (reference sequence). The CDR3: CAWKGKSSYNSPLHF. The CDR3 DNA reads as TGTGCCTGGAAAGGGAAAAGCTCCTATAATTCACCCCTCCACTTT.

The chain couples TRBV27 to TRBJ2-7, with TRBD1 identical over 7 bases. CDR1 and CDR2 from the germline V gene are MNHEY and SMNVEV (reference sequence). This CDR3 is built from 15 residues. The V and J ends lost 6 bases and 1 base, in that order; junction bases with no gene match: 9. The CDR3 sequence: CASRDRVLGSYEQYF. The CDR3 coding sequence is TGTGCCAGCAGAGACAGGGTGTTAGGGTCCTACGAGCAGTACTTC.